This T cell receptor beta chain stems from a study of T cell repertoires in cytomegalovirus infection (dated by TCRdb to between 2018 and 2021). Notes on the research overall: Alongside well-studied HLA-B-restricted epitopes, the peptide stimulations were aimed at recently identified HLA-C-restricted CMV epitopes, whose presentation resists viral immunomodulation. Donor HLA type was relevant to the analysis, because carriage of CMV infection together with the matching HLA type was indicated by public TCR beta signatures.

V ends up 4 bases short and J 1 base short, with an unmatched junction base count of 18. The germline V gene yields SQVTM for CDR1 and ANQGSEA for CDR2. The CDR3 covers 19 residues, taking in both the cysteine and the phenylalanine. Left in the record is the CDR3 DNA by itself, 57 bases read in frame from the first base. TCRdb names Illumina HiSeq 1500 as the instrument used. TCRdb reanalyzed the raw reads on its own, using fastp at Q25 for trimming and MiXCR for clone calling, and kept in-frame beta chains. One record per CDR3 amino acid sequence lists the most common genes and DNA. The sample table records approximately 270,000 distinct CDR3 sequences; 22% of these occur just once. The ten largest make up around 20% of the sample. This sample's treatment or condition label indicates: in vitro stimulation with specific CMV peptide epitopes to enrich CMV-specific T cells. The research as a whole found: The ex vivo response was dominated by HLA-C-restricted CMV-specific TCR beta clonotypes, which also provided the single most frequent clonotype in two of eight donors. In both this cohort and an independent cohort of 352 donors, the cumulative frequency of public TCR beta family members distinguished carriers of CMV infection plus the relevant HLA type.

A note on this clonotype: Its target antigen remains unknown. Base qualities are missing; no much larger clone stands one base away.

The material sequenced was cultured PBMCs, taken from culture after CMV antigen stimulation. The clonotype originates from a human donor in good health (CMV status not recorded). Some clones in this sample may be carry-over from other donors' samples. Here the chain combines TRBV29-1 and TRBJ2-5, with 10 middle bases fitting TRBD2. The DNA is TGCAGCGTTGTTGCTAGCGGGAGTTTCACCTCCAAGTGCCAAGAGACCCAGTACTTC. This is translated as CSVVASGSFTSKCQETQYF.